This T cell receptor (beta chain) originates from a study of blood T cell repertoires in COVID-19. Study background: Spain, Italy and the United States supplied samples that represented acute and convalescent COVID-19. T cells, B-cell-depleted T cells, or PBMCs provided the cDNA or gDNA that served as material.

Original methodology: How many nucleated cells were present was estimated from reference gene primer amplification. Repertoires were generated with immunoSEQ multiplex PCR, while TCRdb's copy carries only in-frame clones and drops some. From that table come the V and J calls and clone size; the DNA was used to work out D and trimming. The table records about 250,000 clones, 83% of them present only once. The germline V and J ends were trimmed by 3 bases and 0 bases, with 17 bases remaining between them. The length of the CDR3 is 17 residues. Germline V gene lookup returns CDR1 SEHNR and CDR2 FQNEAQ (reference sequence).

Sequencing was done on a sample of peripheral blood. The V call is TRBV7-9, the J call TRBJ1-2; the D is unclear. This receptor was taken from a man older than 75 with acute or convalescent COVID-19. The CDR3 protein is CASSFPKAYSSNYGYTF. CDR3 sequence (DNA): TGTGCCAGCAGCTTTCCTAAGGCCTACAGCTCTAACTATGGCTACACCTTC.